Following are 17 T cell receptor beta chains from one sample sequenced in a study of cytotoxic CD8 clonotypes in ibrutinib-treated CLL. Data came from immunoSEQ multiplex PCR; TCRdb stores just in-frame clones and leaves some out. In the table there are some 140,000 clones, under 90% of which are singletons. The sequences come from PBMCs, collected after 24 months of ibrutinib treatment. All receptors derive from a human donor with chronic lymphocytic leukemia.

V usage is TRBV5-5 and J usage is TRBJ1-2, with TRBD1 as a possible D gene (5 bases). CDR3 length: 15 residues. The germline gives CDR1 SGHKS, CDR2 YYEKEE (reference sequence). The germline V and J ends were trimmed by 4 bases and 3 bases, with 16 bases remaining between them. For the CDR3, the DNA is TGTGCCAGCAGCCAGGACTTGATAGGGGACTATGGCTACACCTTC. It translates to CASSQDLIGDYGYTF.

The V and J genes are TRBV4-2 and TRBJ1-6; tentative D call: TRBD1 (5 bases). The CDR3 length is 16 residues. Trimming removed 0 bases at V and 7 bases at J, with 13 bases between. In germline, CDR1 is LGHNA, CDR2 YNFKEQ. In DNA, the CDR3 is TGTGCCAGCAGCCAAGAAACGGGACGGGGAAATTCACCCCTCCACTTT. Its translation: CASSQETGRGNSPLHF.

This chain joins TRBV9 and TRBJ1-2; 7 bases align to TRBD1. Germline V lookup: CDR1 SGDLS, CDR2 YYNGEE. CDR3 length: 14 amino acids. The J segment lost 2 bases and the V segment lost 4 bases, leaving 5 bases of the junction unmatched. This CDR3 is CASSSRQGNYGYTF. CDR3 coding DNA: TGTGCCAGCAGCTCAAGACAGGGAAACTATGGCTACACCTTC.

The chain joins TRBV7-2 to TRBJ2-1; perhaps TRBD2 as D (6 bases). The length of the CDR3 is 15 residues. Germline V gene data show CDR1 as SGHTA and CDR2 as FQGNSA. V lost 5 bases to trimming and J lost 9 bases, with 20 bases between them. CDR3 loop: CASSLLARSSGEQFF. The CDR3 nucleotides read TGTGCCAGCAGCCTACTAGCCCGTTCGAGTGGTGAGCAGTTCTTC.

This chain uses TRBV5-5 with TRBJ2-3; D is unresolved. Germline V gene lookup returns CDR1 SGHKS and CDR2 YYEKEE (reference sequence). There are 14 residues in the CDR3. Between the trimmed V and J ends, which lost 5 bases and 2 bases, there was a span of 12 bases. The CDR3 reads CASSVVSPTDTQYF. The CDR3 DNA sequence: TGTGCCAGCAGTGTGGTATCCCCCACAGATACGCAGTATTTT.

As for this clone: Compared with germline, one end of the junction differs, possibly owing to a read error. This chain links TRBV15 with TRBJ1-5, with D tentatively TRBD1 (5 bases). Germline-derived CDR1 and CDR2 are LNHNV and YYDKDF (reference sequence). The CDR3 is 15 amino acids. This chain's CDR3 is CATRRGGDLGQPQHF. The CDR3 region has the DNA TGTGCCACCAGGAGAGGAGGGGACCTAGGTCAGCCCCAGCATTTT.

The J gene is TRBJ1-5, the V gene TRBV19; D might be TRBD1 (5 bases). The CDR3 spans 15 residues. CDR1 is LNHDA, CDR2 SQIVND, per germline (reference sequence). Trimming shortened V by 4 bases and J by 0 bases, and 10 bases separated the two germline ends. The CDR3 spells CASSKWGNSNQPQHF. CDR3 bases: TGTGCCAGTAGTAAGTGGGGCAATAGCAATCAGCCCCAGCATTTT.

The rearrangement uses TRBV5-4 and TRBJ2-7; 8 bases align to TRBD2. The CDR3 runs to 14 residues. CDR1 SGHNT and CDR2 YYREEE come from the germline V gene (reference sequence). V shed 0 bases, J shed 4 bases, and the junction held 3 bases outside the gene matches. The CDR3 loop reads CASSLAGGPYEQYF. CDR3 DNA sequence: TGTGCCAGCAGCTTGGCGGGGGGGCCGTACGAGCAGTACTTC. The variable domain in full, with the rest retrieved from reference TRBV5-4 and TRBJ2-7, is ETGVTQSPTHLIKTRGQQVTLRCSSQSGHNTVSWYQQALGQGPQFIFQYYREEENGRGNFPPRFSGLQFPNYSSELNVNALELDDSALYLCASSLAGGPYEQYFGPGTRLTVT.

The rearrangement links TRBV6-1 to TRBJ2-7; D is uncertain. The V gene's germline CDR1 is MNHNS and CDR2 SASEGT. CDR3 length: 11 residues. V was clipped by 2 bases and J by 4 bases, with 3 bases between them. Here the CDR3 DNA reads TGTGCCAGCAGTGAACAATACGAGCAGTACTTC. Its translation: CASSEQYEQYF.

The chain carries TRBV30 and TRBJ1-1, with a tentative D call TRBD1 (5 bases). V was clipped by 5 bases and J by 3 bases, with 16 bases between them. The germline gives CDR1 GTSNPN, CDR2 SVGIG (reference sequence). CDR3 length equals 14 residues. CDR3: CAWLNGGPHTEAFF. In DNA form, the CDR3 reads TGTGCCTGGCTAAACGGGGGACCGCACACTGAAGCTTTCTTT.

The CDR3 sequence is CASSHDTLHGYTF. The CDR3 nucleotides are TGTGCCAGCAGTCACGACACCCTCCATGGCTACACCTTC. The gene calls are TRBV6-1 and TRBJ1-2; D ambiguous. Per the germline V gene, CDR1 is MNHNS and CDR2 is SASEGT. Trimming left V 5 bases short and J 6 bases short, with 13 bases between. The CDR3 is 13 amino acids.

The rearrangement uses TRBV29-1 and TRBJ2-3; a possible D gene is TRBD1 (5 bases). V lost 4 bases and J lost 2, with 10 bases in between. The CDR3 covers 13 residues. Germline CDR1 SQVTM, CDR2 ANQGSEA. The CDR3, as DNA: TGCAGCGTTGGCAGGGCCGACACAGATACGCAGTATTTT. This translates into CSVGRADTDTQYF.

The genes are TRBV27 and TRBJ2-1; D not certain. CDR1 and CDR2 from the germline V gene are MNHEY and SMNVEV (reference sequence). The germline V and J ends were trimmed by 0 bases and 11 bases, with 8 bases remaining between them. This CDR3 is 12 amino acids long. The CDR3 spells CASSLSAEQQFF. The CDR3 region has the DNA TGTGCCAGCAGTTTATCCGCGGAGCAGCAGTTCTTC.

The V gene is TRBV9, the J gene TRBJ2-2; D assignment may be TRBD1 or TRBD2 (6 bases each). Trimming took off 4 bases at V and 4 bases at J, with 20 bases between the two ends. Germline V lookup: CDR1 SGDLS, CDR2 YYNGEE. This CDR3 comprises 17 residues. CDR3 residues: CASSPVPLQGGTGELFF. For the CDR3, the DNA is TGTGCCAGCAGCCCAGTCCCCTTACAGGGAGGCACCGGGGAGCTGTTTTTT.

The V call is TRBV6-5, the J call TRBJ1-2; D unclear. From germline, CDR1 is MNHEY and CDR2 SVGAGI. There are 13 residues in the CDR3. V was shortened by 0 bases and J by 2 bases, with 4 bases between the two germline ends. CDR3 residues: CASSYSGNYGYTF. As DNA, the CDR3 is TGTGCCAGCAGTTACTCGGGGAACTATGGCTACACCTTC.

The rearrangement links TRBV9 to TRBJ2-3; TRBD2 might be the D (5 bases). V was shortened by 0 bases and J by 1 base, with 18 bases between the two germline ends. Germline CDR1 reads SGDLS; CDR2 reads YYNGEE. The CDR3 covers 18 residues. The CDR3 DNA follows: TGTGCCAGCAGCGTAGTAATGGGAGCGGATTATGGCACAGATACGCAGTATTTT. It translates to CASSVVMGADYGTDTQYF.

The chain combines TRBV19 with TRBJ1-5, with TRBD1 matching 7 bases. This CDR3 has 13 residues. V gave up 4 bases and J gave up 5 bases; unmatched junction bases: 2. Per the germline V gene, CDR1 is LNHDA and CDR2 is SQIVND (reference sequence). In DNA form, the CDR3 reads TGTGCCAGTAGTAGCCAGGGGGATCAGCCCCAGCATTTT. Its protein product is CASSSQGDQPQHF.